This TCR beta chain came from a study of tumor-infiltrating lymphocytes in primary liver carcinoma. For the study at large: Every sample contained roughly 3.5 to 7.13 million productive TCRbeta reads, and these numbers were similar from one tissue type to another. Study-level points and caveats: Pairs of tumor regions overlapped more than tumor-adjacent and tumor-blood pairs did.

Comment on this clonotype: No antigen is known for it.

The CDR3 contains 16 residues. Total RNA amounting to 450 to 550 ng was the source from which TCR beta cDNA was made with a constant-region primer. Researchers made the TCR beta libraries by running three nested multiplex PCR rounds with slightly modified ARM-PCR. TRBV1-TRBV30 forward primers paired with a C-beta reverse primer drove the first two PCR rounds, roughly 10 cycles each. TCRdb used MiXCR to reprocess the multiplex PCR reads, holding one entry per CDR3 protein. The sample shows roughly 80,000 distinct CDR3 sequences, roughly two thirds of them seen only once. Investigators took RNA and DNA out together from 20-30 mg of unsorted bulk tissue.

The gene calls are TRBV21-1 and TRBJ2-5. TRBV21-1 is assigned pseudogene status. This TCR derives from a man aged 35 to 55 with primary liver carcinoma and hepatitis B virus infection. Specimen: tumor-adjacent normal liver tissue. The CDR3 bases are TGTGTCAGCATCATGCTCGATACAGTGCACTCGGAGACCCAGTACTTC. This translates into CVSIMLDTVHSETQYF.